The 26 T cell receptor beta chains presented below share a single source sample, sequenced in a study of T-cell reconstitution after alpha-beta-depleted transplantation in children. A library of TCRbeta sequences, prepared with unique molecular identifiers, was generated. TCRdb reprocessed the PCR reads via MiXCR and lists one record per CDR3 protein. The top ten hold about 21% of the sample, which has about 98,000 distinct CDR3 sequences, around 22% seen once. This specimen was PBMCs, taken before TCRalphabeta/CD19-depleted stem cell transplant. Receptors originate from a boy under 10 years old with acute lymphoblastic leukemia, due to receive a stem cell transplant.

This clonotype showed up just a few times. The CDR3 DNA reads TGCGCCAGCAGCCGCCGGCGAGACCTCTCTGGGGCCAACGTCCTGACTTTC. Translated, it gives CASSRRRDLSGANVLTF. J is TRBJ2-6 and V is TRBV5-1; D unclear. V was trimmed by 4 bases and J by 0 bases, leaving 14 bases between them. In germline, CDR1 is SGHRS, CDR2 YFSETQ. The CDR3 spans 17 residues.

This chain links TRBV5-1 with TRBJ2-3; 10 nucleotides line up with TRBD1. J lost 2 bases, V lost 0 bases, and 0 bases had no gene match. The CDR3 extends over 15 amino acids. The germline V gene encodes CDR1 SGHRS and CDR2 YFSETQ. The CDR3 coding sequence is TGCGCCAGCAGCTTGGGACAGGGGGCCACAGATACGCAGTATTTT. Translation: CASSLGQGATDTQYF.

CDR3 region: CASSVPVGGTEAFF. Here the CDR3 DNA reads TGCGCCAGCAGCGTCCCGGTGGGGGGAACTGAAGCTTTCTTT. The chain has TRBV5-1 and TRBJ1-1; TRBD1 might be the D (5 bases). Germline assignment: CDR1 SGHRS and CDR2 YFSETQ. The CDR3 consists of 14 residues. Between the trimmed V and J ends, which lost 4 bases and 5 bases, there was a span of 15 bases. The entire variable domain, with the rest obtained from reference TRBV5-1 and TRBJ1-1, is as follows: KAGVTQTPRYLIKTRGQQVTLSCSPISGHRSVSWYQQTPGQGLQFLFEYFSETQRNKGNFPGRFSGRQFSNSRSEMNVSTLELGDSALYLCASSVPVGGTEAFFGQGTRLTVV.

In this sample, this clonotype turned up a few times. This chain joins TRBV5-1 and TRBJ1-1; tentative D call: TRBD1 (5 bases). CDR1 is SGHRS and CDR2 is YFSETQ in the germline V gene. This CDR3 is 16 amino acids long. V was clipped by 4 bases and J by 0 bases, with 16 bases between them. The CDR3 protein is CASSTQGLGMNTEAFF. The CDR3 bases are TGCGCCAGCAGCACCCAGGGACTGGGGATGAACACTGAAGCTTTCTTT.

This clonotype was detected only a few times. The chain couples TRBV5-1 to TRBJ2-1, with 7 bases aligning to TRBD2. This CDR3 contains 16 residues. Germline values: CDR1 SGHRS, CDR2 YFSETQ. V shed 5 bases, J shed 0 bases, and the junction held 8 bases outside the gene matches. The DNA of the CDR3 is TGCGCCAGCAGGGCTAGCGGAGGGGCCTCCTACAATGAGCAGTTCTTC. Translating gives CASRASGGASYNEQFF. The whole variable domain, filled in from reference TRBV5-1 and TRBJ2-1, reads KAGVTQTPRYLIKTRGQQVTLSCSPISGHRSVSWYQQTPGQGLQFLFEYFSETQRNKGNFPGRFSGRQFSNSRSEMNVSTLELGDSALYLCASRASGGASYNEQFFGPGTRLTVL.

This chain links TRBV7-2 with TRBJ2-5; D is possibly TRBD1 (6 bases). V lost 3 bases to trimming and J lost 2 bases, with 13 bases between them. Germline V gene lookup returns CDR1 SGHTA and CDR2 FQGNSA. CDR3 size: 15 residues. This chain's CDR3 is CASSLFQDRQETQYF. The DNA for the CDR3 is TGTGCCAGCAGCTTGTTCCAGGACAGACAAGAGACCCAGTACTTC.

The sample holds many counts of this clonotype. The V gene is TRBV10-3, the J gene TRBJ1-2; D is unclear. The germline gives CDR1 ENHRY, CDR2 SYGVKD. Trimming removed 0 bases at V and 13 bases at J, with 15 bases between. This CDR3 is built from 13 residues. CDR3 DNA: TGTGCCATCAGTGAGTCGGATGGGGTCCCACCCACCTTC. As protein: CAISESDGVPPTF.

The chain carries TRBV9 and TRBJ2-2; 10 bases match TRBD1. The length of the CDR3 is 16 residues. V lost 3 bases to trimming and J lost 6 bases; unmatched junction nucleotides: 8. Looked up from germline, CDR1 is SGDLS and CDR2 is YYNGEE. The CDR3 DNA sequence: TGTGCCAGCAGCGCCTCCGGGACAGGGGAGGCCGGGGAGCTGTTTTTT. This encodes CASSASGTGEAGELFF.

V is TRBV5-4 and J is TRBJ2-7, with D possibly TRBD2 on 6 matching bases. Germline values: CDR1 SGHNT, CDR2 YYREEE (reference sequence). Trimming cost V 3 bases and J 0 bases, with 13 bases left between them. The CDR3 spans 15 residues. The CDR3 region has the DNA TGTGCCAGCAGCTCAAACGCCGGGAGCTCCTACGAGCAGTACTTC. It is translated as CASSSNAGSSYEQYF.

This clonotype was counted many times. This chain joins TRBV18 and TRBJ2-2; D ambiguous. The germline V gene has CDR1 KGHSH and CDR2 LQKENI. Trimming stripped 2 bases from V and 1 base from J, with 8 bases between. CDR3 length: 15 residues. The CDR3 loop reads CASSPARRNTGELFF. CDR3 sequence (DNA): TGTGCCAGCTCACCAGCCAGGCGGAACACCGGGGAGCTGTTTTTT.

This clonotype turned up a few times. The V gene is TRBV12-3 or TRBV12-4, the J gene TRBJ2-5, with TRBD2 matching 12 bases. This CDR3 contains 16 residues. V gave up 6 bases and J gave up 3 bases; unmatched junction bases: 8. The CDR3 sequence is CASSLGLAGIKETQYF. The DNA for the CDR3 is TGTGCCAGCAGCTTGGGACTAGCGGGCATTAAAGAGACCCAGTACTTC.

V gene TRBV29-1 combines with J gene TRBJ2-5, with D possibly TRBD1 on 6 matching bases. CDR1 and CDR2 (germline): SQVTM, ANQGSEA. The CDR3 loop spans 13 amino acids. The ends were cut back, 6 bases at V and 5 bases at J, with 16 bases in the middle. For the CDR3, the DNA is TGCAGCGTCGCACCACAGGGATGGGAGACCCAGTACTTC. Residues: CSVAPQGWETQYF.

The chain joins TRBV5-1 to TRBJ2-6; TRBD1 aligns across 7 bases. V was pared by 3 bases and J by 0 bases, with 6 bases of the junction left unmatched. CDR3 size: 17 residues. CDR1 and CDR2 from the germline V gene are SGHRS and YFSETQ. Here the CDR3 DNA reads TGCGCCAGCAGCTCCCGACAGGGTGGCTCTGGGGCCAACGTCCTGACTTTC. It specifies CASSSRQGGSGANVLTF.

In this sample, this clonotype turned up a few times. J is TRBJ1-2 and V is TRBV20-1; 10 nucleotides match TRBD1. V lost 4 bases to trimming and J lost 6 bases; unmatched junction nucleotides: 11. The CDR3 is 15 amino acids. CDR1 DFQATT and CDR2 SNEGSKA come from the germline V gene (reference sequence). CDR3 nucleotides: TGCAGTGCTATACCGGGACAGGGGAAGGGGGATGGCTACACCTTC. Translating gives CSAIPGQGKGDGYTF.

The CDR3 sequence is CASSYHHTGELFF. As DNA, the CDR3 is TGTGCCAGCAGTTACCACCACACCGGGGAGCTGTTTTTT. J is TRBJ2-2 and V is TRBV6-2 or TRBV6-3; D remains unclear. The CDR3 spans 13 residues. V lost 2 bases and J 3 bases, leaving 4 bases between the germline ends. CDR1 and CDR2 from the germline V gene are MNHEY and SVGEGT.

The chain uses TRBV6-5 and TRBJ2-7; 9 nucleotides match TRBD1. The length of the CDR3 is 16 residues. In germline, CDR1 is MNHEY, CDR2 SVGAGI. V lost 2 bases, J lost 5 bases, and 10 bases stayed unmatched. The CDR3 DNA reads as TGTGCCAGCAGTTACGCTATACCGGGACAGGGCGACGAGCAGTACTTC. Its translation is CASSYAIPGQGDEQYF.

As to this clonotype: A much larger clone differs by one base, so this may be a read error. The chain carries TRBV5-6 and TRBJ2-2; 8 nucleotides line up with TRBD2. There are 16 residues in the CDR3. Germline V CDR1 and CDR2: SGHDT, YYEEEE. The CDR3 here is CASSRRAGAKTGELFF. CDR3 DNA sequence: TGTGCCAGCAGCCGCCGAGCGGGGGCGAAAACCGGGGAGCTGTTTTTT.

This chain uses TRBV5-1 with TRBJ1-6, with 9 bases that match TRBD1. Unmatched junction bases numbered 4, after V lost 0 bases and J lost 9 bases. Germline V gene lookup returns CDR1 SGHRS and CDR2 YFSETQ. The CDR3 sequence is 15 residues long. The CDR3 DNA reads as TGCGCCAGCAGCTTGGGGGTGACAGGGGGTTCACCCCTCCACTTT. Its protein is CASSLGVTGGSPLHF.

This clonotype showed up just a few times. This chain connects TRBV7-2 to TRBJ2-5; TRBD2 agrees at 8 bases. V dropped 2 bases and J dropped 7; count of bases not matched to a gene: 12. CDR3 size: 16 residues. The germline V gene has CDR1 SGHTA and CDR2 FQGNSA. The CDR3 loop is CASSLKGLAGSWTQYF. For the CDR3, the DNA is TGTGCCAGCAGCTTAAAAGGGCTAGCGGGCTCGTGGACCCAGTACTTC.

This chain joins TRBV5-6 and TRBJ2-7; 8 bases fit TRBD2. V gave up 4 bases and J gave up 7 bases; unmatched junction bases: 10. The CDR3 totals 14 residues. Per the germline V gene, CDR1 is SGHDT and CDR2 is YYEEEE. CDR3 in DNA: TGTGCCAGCAGCCACCGGGAGGGGAGCCGTGAGCAGTACTTC. This sequence encodes CASSHREGSREQYF.

This clonotype was detected a few times. The chain carries TRBV20-1 and TRBJ1-2; the D is unclear. Trimming took off 2 bases at V and 3 bases at J, with 10 bases between the two ends. The CDR3 length is 13 residues. Germline V gene lookup returns CDR1 DFQATT and CDR2 SNEGSKA (reference sequence). CDR3 sequence: CSARMGGYYGYTF. CDR3 nucleotide sequence: TGCAGTGCTAGAATGGGAGGGTACTATGGCTACACCTTC.

The rearrangement links TRBV20-1 to TRBJ2-3, with 9 bases identical to TRBD2. V gave up 6 bases and J gave up 0 bases; unmatched junction bases: 10. Germline CDR1 and CDR2: DFQATT and SNEGSKA (reference sequence). CDR3 length: 16 residues. CDR3 sequence reads: CSASTSGGQSTDTQYF. The DNA of the CDR3 is TGCAGTGCCTCGACTAGCGGAGGACAGAGCACAGATACGCAGTATTTT.

Concerning this clonotype: This CDR3 fails to terminate in the conserved phenylalanine or tryptophan, so it likely reflects a read error. This sequence joins TRBV24-1 and TRBJ2-3; weak D call: TRBD2 (6 bases). Looked up from germline, CDR1 is KGHDR and CDR2 is SFDVKD. The CDR3 length is 15 residues. Deletions cut 5 bases from V and 0 bases from J, with 11 bases between. The CDR3 reads CATSVPGLSTDTQYI. The CDR3 DNA is TGTGCCACCAGTGTTCCGGGACTTAGCACAGATACGCAGTATATT.

This clonotype was seen only a few times. CDR3 in DNA: TGTGCCAGCAGCAGCGGGGGGGACTATGGCTACACCTTC. Protein product: CASSSGGDYGYTF. The chain links TRBV7-9 to TRBJ1-2; a weak D match, TRBD1 (5 bases). This CDR3 comprises 13 residues. The germline gives CDR1 SEHNR, CDR2 FQNEAQ (reference sequence). Trimming removed 5 bases from V and 3 bases from J, with 10 bases in between.

The chain has TRBV28 and TRBJ2-1, with TRBD2 matching 11 bases. This CDR3 has 15 amino acids. V shed 7 bases and J 7 bases; nucleotides not matched to a gene: 9. The germline V gene has CDR1 MDHEN and CDR2 SYDVKM. CDR3 residues: CASTLMGTSGNEQFF. CDR3 DNA: TGTGCCAGCACGTTGATGGGGACTAGCGGAAATGAGCAGTTCTTC. Combining the CDR3 with reference TRBV28 and TRBJ2-1 gives the whole variable domain DVKVTQSSRYLVKRTGEKVFLECVQDMDHENMFWYRQDPGLGLRLIYFSYDVKMKEKGDIPEGYSVSREKKERFSLILESASTNQTSMYLCASTLMGTSGNEQFFGPGTRLTVL.

This clonotype was picked up many times. This sequence joins TRBV27 and TRBJ2-2, with D possibly being TRBD1 (5 bases). The length of the CDR3 is 14 residues. The germline gives CDR1 MNHEY, CDR2 SMNVEV (reference sequence). The germline V and J ends were trimmed by 7 bases and 1 base, with 10 bases remaining between them. This chain's CDR3 is CASIGRENTGELFF. CDR3 bases: TGTGCCAGCATAGGCAGGGAGAACACCGGGGAGCTGTTTTTT.